These 7 T cell receptor beta chains were sequenced from one sample in a study of cytomegalovirus exposure and HLA in healthy donors. The PCR was carried out with 60 Vbeta primers and 13 Jbeta primers. Method: immunoSEQ multiplex PCR; TCRdb's copy keeps in-frame clones and lacks some. The sample holds over 80,000 clones, roughly 82% seen once. The sample comprised PBMCs. Every receptor here comes from a man younger than 40 in good health and CMV-seropositive.

The gene calls are TRBV6-5 and TRBJ2-2, with D unclear. This CDR3 has 16 residues. The V end lost 2 bases, the J end lost 0 bases, and 10 bases lay between the germline ends. The germline gives CDR1 MNHEY, CDR2 SVGAGI. In DNA, the CDR3 is TGTGCCAGCAGTTACACGTCGGCGGCGAACACCGGGGAGCTGTTTTTT. Amino acid sequence: CASSYTSAANTGELFF.

For this clone: Other DNA sequences in the same sample also yield this CDR3. The chain employs TRBV28 and TRBJ2-5, with D uncertain. The V gene's germline CDR1 is MDHEN and CDR2 SYDVKM. The CDR3 is 11 amino acids. V lost 3 bases and J lost 4, with 3 bases in between. The CDR3, as DNA: TGTGCCAGCAGTTTGAGAGAGACCCAGTACTTC. Translated, it gives CASSLRETQYF.

The gene calls are TRBV28 and TRBJ1-2; weak D call: TRBD1 (6 bases). Germline V gene sequence: CDR1 MDHEN, CDR2 SYDVKM. The CDR3 consists of 14 residues. V shed 6 bases and J shed 0 bases, with 11 bases lying between them. CDR3 DNA sequence: TGTGCCAGCAGCGGAGGACAGTCTAACTATGGCTACACCTTC. It encodes CASSGGQSNYGYTF.

The chain has TRBV6-5 and TRBJ2-7; 9 bases match TRBD1. The junction had 7 bases not matched to a gene; V was cut back by 0 bases and J by 4 bases. Germline V gene lookup returns CDR1 MNHEY and CDR2 SVGAGI. The CDR3 is made up of 16 amino acids. The DNA of the CDR3 is TGTGCCAGCAGTTACTCGGACAGGGGAGGGAATTACGAGCAGTACTTC. Residues: CASSYSDRGGNYEQYF.

This clone was seen a single time. The chain carries TRBV7-2 and TRBJ2-5; D unclear. The germline V and J ends were trimmed by 5 bases and 0 bases, with 19 bases remaining between them. The CDR3 spans 17 residues. The germline gives CDR1 SGHTA, CDR2 FQGNSA. The CDR3 reads CASSTSLGSADQETQYF. For the CDR3, the DNA is TGTGCCAGCAGCACCAGCCTCGGGTCTGCCGACCAAGAGACCCAGTACTTC.

This clone was recorded a few times. The chain recombines TRBV29-1 with TRBJ2-7; possible D gene TRBD2, 6 bases. The length of the CDR3 is 15 residues. Trimming removed 7 bases at V and 2 bases at J, with 21 bases between. Germline V CDR1 and CDR2: SQVTM, ANQGSEA. The CDR3 region has the DNA TGCAGCGCCCGCGGTGGCGGGGTCCGAACCTACGAGCAGTACTTC. Translated, it gives CSARGGGVRTYEQYF.

J is TRBJ2-7 and V is TRBV28; D is possibly TRBD2 (7 bases). Per the germline V gene, CDR1 is MDHEN and CDR2 is SYDVKM. This CDR3 is 14 amino acids long. The V and J ends lost 5 bases and 3 bases respectively, with 14 bases between them. CDR3 protein: CASSEGGSDYEQYF. The CDR3 bases are TGTGCCAGCAGTGAGGGGGGGAGTGACTACGAGCAGTACTTC.